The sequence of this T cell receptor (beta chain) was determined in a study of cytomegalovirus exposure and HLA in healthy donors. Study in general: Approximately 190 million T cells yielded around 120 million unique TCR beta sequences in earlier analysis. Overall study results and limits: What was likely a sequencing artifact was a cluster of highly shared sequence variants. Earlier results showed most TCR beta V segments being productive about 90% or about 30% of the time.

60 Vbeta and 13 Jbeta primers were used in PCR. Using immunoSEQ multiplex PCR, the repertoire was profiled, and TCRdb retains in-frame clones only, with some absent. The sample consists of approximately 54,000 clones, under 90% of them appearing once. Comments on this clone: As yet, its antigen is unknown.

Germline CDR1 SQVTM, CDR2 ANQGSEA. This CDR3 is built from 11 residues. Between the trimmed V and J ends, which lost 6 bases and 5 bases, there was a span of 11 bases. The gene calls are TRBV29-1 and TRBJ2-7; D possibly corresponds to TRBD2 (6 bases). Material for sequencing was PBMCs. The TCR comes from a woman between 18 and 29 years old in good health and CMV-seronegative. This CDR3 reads CSVSGAHEQYF. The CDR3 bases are TGCAGCGTGTCGGGAGCCCACGAGCAGTACTTC.